The rows below give T cell receptor beta chains drawn from one sample of a study of breast tumors, draining lymph nodes, adjacent tissues. MiXCR, applied by TCRdb to the multiplex PCR reads, yields one record per CDR3 protein. Of approximately 170,000 distinct CDR3 sequences listed, approximately 30% were seen once; the top ten hold approximately 4.2%. Sequencing used axillary lymph node tissue. Receptors were obtained from a female donor with breast cancer. Some clones in this sample may be carry-over from other donors' samples. Both conserved end residues are trimmed from each CDR3.

CDR3aa: ASSTGQGEWQY
j_gene: TRBJ2-7
v_gene: TRBV5-1

CDR3aa: ASSLAPGGPETQY
j_gene: TRBJ2-5
v_gene: TRBV7-7

CDR3aa: ATSGGRPGELF
j_gene: TRBJ2-2
v_gene: TRBV24-1

CDR3aa: AWGPGLYR
j_gene: TRBJ2-7
v_gene: TRBV30

CDR3aa: AISAHLAGEGSTDTQY
j_gene: TRBJ2-3
v_gene: TRBV10-3

CDR3aa: ASSIFASSNQPQH
j_gene: TRBJ1-5
v_gene: TRBV19

CDR3aa: ASSQPRQGGQPQH
j_gene: TRBJ1-5
v_gene: TRBV3-1

CDR3aa: ASSPPPGGPVNRGYT
j_gene: TRBJ1-2
v_gene: TRBV7-9

CDR3aa: ASSWRALSYEQY
j_gene: TRBJ2-7
v_gene: TRBV27

CDR3aa: ASSSAQGLAGTDPQY
j_gene: TRBJ2-3
v_gene: TRBV7-2

CDR3aa: ASSLKSPMAGMGQPQH
j_gene: TRBJ1-5
v_gene: TRBV3-1

CDR3aa: ASAVRPGQGLSGANVLT
j_gene: TRBJ2-6
v_gene: TRBV6-5

CDR3aa: ASSFSPTESYEQY
j_gene: TRBJ2-7
v_gene: TRBV5-1

CDR3aa: ATSDSGQPQH
j_gene: TRBJ1-5
v_gene: TRBV24-1

CDR3aa: ASSSGTALIYGYT
j_gene: TRBJ1-2
v_gene: TRBV11-3

CDR3aa: ASSTTELYGYT
j_gene: TRBJ1-2
v_gene: TRBV6-1

CDR3aa: ASSPRSSGGVPYNEQF
j_gene: TRBJ2-1
v_gene: TRBV11-3

CDR3aa: ATSARARGHYEQY
j_gene: TRBJ2-7
v_gene: TRBV24-1

CDR3aa: ASSLHGQGKYGYT
j_gene: TRBJ1-2
v_gene: TRBV14

CDR3aa: ASSLERGTDTQY
j_gene: TRBJ2-3
v_gene: TRBV11-3

CDR3aa: ASSLAGSSGNTIY
j_gene: TRBJ1-3
v_gene: TRBV12-3/TRBV12-4

CDR3aa: ASSQAAEQY
j_gene: TRBJ2-7
v_gene: TRBV4-2

CDR3aa: SASGSNEQF
j_gene: TRBJ2-1
v_gene: TRBV20-1

CDR3aa: ASSKTSGGGGKTQY
j_gene: TRBJ2-5
v_gene: TRBV12-3/TRBV12-4

CDR3aa: ASSPKRGNSYEQY
j_gene: TRBJ2-7
v_gene: TRBV18

CDR3aa: ASSDRERGYEQY
j_gene: TRBJ2-7
v_gene: TRBV2

CDR3aa: ASRGLAGAKTQY
j_gene: TRBJ2-5
v_gene: TRBV27

CDR3aa: AIRQAGPYNEQF
j_gene: TRBJ2-1
v_gene: TRBV10-3

CDR3aa: ASSQEGTMSSYEQY
j_gene: TRBJ2-7
v_gene: TRBV4-3

CDR3aa: ASRRVGGSPNEQF
j_gene: TRBJ2-1
v_gene: TRBV5-4

CDR3aa: ASSVPSGGGKEQF
j_gene: TRBJ2-1
v_gene: TRBV7-8

CDR3aa: ASSYRGHRPYEQY
j_gene: TRBJ2-7
v_gene: TRBV6-2/TRBV6-3

CDR3aa: SARWQPGETQY
j_gene: TRBJ2-5
v_gene: TRBV20-1

CDR3aa: ASRGWERESLEQY
j_gene: TRBJ2-7
v_gene: TRBV6-1

CDR3aa: SAPSGANVLT
j_gene: TRBJ2-6
v_gene: TRBV20-1

CDR3aa: SVVVEPQETQY
j_gene: TRBJ2-5
v_gene: TRBV29-1

CDR3aa: ASSSSGQGAGTGELF
j_gene: TRBJ2-2
v_gene: TRBV6-6

CDR3aa: ASSRRIIGSYNEQF
j_gene: TRBJ2-1
v_gene: TRBV19

CDR3aa: ASSVGWESNQPQH
j_gene: TRBJ1-5
v_gene: TRBV9

CDR3aa: AWSLEQRNEKLF
j_gene: TRBJ1-4
v_gene: TRBV30